This T cell receptor beta chain was identified in a study of Graves' ophthalmopathy and Graves' hyperthyroidism. This clonotype was observed at least ten times. Amplification from RNA transcripts yielded the TCR beta CDR3 regions. Second-round multiplex PCR came after a first-round RT-PCR that employed HTBI primers. TCRdb reanalysed the multiplex PCR reads using MiXCR and keeps one entry per CDR3 protein. Among roughly 160,000 distinct CDR3 sequences listed, 35% to 50% were seen once. The sequence was obtained from a man younger than 40 with Graves' ophthalmopathy. Specimen: peripheral blood.

The CDR3 coding sequence is TGCGCCAGCAGCCCCTGGACGGCGGGAAACACCATATATTTT. Translated, it gives CASSPWTAGNTIYF. The chain links TRBV4-1 to TRBJ1-3; D is uncertain. V was pared by 4 bases and J by 4 bases, with 11 bases between. Germline V CDR1 and CDR2: MGHRA, YSYEKL. CDR3 length: 14 amino acids.